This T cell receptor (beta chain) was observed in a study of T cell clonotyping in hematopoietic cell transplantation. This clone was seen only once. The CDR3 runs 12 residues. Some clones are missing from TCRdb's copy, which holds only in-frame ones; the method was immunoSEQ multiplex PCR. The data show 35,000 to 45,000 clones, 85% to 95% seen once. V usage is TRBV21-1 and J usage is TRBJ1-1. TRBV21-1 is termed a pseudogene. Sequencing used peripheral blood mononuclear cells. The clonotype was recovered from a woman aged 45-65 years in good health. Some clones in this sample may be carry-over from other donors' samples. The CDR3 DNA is TGTGCCAGAATTATACGCGCCACTGAAGCTTTCTTT. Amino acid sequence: CARIIRATEAFF.